This TCR beta chain was profiled in a study of cytomegalovirus exposure and HLA in healthy donors. Findings of the study overall: One variant, a missense change in DCLRE1C, was linked in a later analysis to TCR beta V- and J-gene trimming.

CDR3 length: 16 amino acids. Germline V lookup: CDR1 MDHEN, CDR2 SYDVKM. Germline trimming cut 6 bases from V and 2 bases from J; bases unmatched to any gene: 10. This PCR relied on a set of 60 Vbeta primers and 13 Jbeta primers. Profiled with immunoSEQ multiplex PCR; TCRdb holds only in-frame clones, not every one. The sample records roughly 100,000 clones, approximately 80% being singletons. About this clone: Its specificity is unknown.

The V gene is TRBV28, the J gene TRBJ2-3, with 8 bases matching TRBD1. The TCR sequence derives from a female donor in good health and CMV-seropositive. Sequenced sample: PBMCs. The CDR3 is CASSHNGQGYTDTQYF. DNA for the CDR3: TGTGCCAGCAGCCATAATGGACAGGGATACACAGATACGCAGTATTTT.